This T cell receptor (beta chain) stems from a study of early T cells in non-severe SARS-CoV-2 infection. There are a few counts of this clonotype. TCRdb processed the 5' RACE reads anew with MiXCR; each CDR3 protein has one entry. The table includes tens of thousands of distinct CDR3 sequences, about 6% detected once. In germline, CDR1 is SGHRS, CDR2 YFSETQ. This CDR3 has 14 amino acids. Trimming took 2 bases from V and 10 from J; bases not matched to a gene: 3. Sequencing was carried out using whole blood. The chain employs TRBV5-1 and TRBJ1-6; 10 nucleotides line up with TRBD1. This sequence originates from an adult who was a healthcare worker with PCR-confirmed SARS-CoV-2 infection or an uninfected control (not recorded which). CDR3 DNA sequence: TGCGCCAGCAGCTTCGGGACAGGGGCGTCACCCCTCCACTTT. Translated, it gives CASSFGTGASPLHF.